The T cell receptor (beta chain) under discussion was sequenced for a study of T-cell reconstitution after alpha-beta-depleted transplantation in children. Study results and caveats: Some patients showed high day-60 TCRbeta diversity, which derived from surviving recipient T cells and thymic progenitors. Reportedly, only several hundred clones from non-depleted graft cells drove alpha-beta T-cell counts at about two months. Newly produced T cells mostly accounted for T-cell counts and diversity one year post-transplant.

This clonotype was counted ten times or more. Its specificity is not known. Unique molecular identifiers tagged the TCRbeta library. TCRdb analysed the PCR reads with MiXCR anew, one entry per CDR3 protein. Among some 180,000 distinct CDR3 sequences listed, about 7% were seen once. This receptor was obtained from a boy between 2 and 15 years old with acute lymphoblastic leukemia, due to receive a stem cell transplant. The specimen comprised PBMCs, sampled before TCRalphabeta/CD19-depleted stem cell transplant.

CDR3 sequence reads: CASTEGTATFYEQYF. CDR3 DNA sequence: TGTGCCAGCACCGAGGGGACAGCCACCTTCTACGAGCAGTACTTC. V is TRBV5-5 and J is TRBJ2-7; 7 bases line up with TRBD1. The germline gives CDR1 SGHKS, CDR2 YYEKEE (reference sequence). The CDR3 consists of 15 residues. V lost 6 bases to trimming and J lost 3 bases; unmatched junction nucleotides: 12. The variable domain in full, with the rest retrieved from reference TRBV5-5 and TRBJ2-7, is DAGVTQSPTHLIKTRGQQVTLRCSPISGHKSVSWYQQVLGQGPQFIFQYYEKEERGRGNFPDRFSARQFPNYSSELNVNALLLGDSALYLCASTEGTATFYEQYFGPGTRLTVT.